This TCR beta chain stems from a study of T-cell memory formation after mild COVID-19. Of note for this clonotype: The antigen is undetermined.

TCR alpha and TCR beta cDNA libraries carrying sample barcodes and UMIs came from 5'RACE with constant-segment primers. One entry per CDR3 protein results from TCRdb running MiXCR on the 5' RACE reads. The table includes more than 80,000 distinct CDR3 sequences, 15% to 20% detected once. Study-level results: The authors left the SARS-CoV-2 specificity of second-wave clones peaking on day 37 unconfirmed. Memory from before infection featured some responding clones, which suggests cross-reactive memory joined. Contracting CD4+ clones were located mainly in CM and EM, and CD8+ clones in EMRA.

The receptor was isolated from an adult woman who had mild COVID-19 (a few samples of this study predate the infection). Cell type and time point are not known. Source material: PBMCs or a T cell subset sorted from them (not recorded which).

This CDR3 reads CATSRKLGGSYNEQFF. The CDR3 bases are TGTGCCACCAGCAGGAAACTAGGCGGCTCCTACAATGAGCAGTTCTTC. The chain is built from TRBV15 and TRBJ2-1; D is perhaps TRBD2 (5 bases). Per the germline V gene, CDR1 is LNHNV and CDR2 is YYDKDF (reference sequence). This CDR3 region has 16 residues. V gave up 3 bases and J gave up 0 bases, with 12 bases separating them.